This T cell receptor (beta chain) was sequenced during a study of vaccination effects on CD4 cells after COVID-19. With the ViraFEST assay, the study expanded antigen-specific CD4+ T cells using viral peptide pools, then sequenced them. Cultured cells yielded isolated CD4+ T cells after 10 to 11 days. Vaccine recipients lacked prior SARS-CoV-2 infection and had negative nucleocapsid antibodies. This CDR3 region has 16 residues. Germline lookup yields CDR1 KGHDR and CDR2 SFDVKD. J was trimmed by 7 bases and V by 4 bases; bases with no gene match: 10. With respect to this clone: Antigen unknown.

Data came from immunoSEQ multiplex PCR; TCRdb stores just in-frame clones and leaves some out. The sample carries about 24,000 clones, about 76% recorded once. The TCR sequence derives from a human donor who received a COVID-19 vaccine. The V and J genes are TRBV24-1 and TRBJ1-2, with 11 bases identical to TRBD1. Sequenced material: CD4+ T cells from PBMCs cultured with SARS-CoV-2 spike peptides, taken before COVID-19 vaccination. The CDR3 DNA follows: TGTGCCACCAGTGACCCGAGGACAGGGGGCGCAGGTGGCTACACCTTC. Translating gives CATSDPRTGGAGGYTF.